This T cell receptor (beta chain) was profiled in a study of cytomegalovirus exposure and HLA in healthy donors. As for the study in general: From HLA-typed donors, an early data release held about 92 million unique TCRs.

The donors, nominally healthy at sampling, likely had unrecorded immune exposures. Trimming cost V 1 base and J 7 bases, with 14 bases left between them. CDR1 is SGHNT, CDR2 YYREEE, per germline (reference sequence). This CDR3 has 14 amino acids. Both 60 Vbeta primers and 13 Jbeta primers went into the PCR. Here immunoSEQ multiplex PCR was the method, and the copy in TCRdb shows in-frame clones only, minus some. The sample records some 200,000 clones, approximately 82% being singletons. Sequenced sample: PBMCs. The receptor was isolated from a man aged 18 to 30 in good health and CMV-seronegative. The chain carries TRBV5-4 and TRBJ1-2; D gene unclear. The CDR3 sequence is CASSLLGTVCGYTF. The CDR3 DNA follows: TGTGCCAGCAGCTTGCTGGGCACAGTCTGTGGCTACACCTTC.